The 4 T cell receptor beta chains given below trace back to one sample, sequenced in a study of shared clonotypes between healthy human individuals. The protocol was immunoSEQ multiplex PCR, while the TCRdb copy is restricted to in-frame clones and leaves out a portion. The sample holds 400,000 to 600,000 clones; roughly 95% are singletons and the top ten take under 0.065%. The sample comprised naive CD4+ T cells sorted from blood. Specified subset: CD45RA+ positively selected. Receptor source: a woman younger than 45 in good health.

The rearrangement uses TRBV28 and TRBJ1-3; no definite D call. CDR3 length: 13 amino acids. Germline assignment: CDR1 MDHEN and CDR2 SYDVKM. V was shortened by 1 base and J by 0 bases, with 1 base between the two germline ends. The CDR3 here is CASSLSSGNTIYF. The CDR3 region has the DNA TGTGCCAGCAGTTTATCCTCTGGAAACACCATATATTTT. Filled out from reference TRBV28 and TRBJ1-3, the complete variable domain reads DVKVTQSSRYLVKRTGEKVFLECVQDMDHENMFWYRQDPGLGLRLIYFSYDVKMKEKGDIPEGYSVSREKKERFSLILESASTNQTSMYLCASSLSSGNTIYFGEGSWLTVV.

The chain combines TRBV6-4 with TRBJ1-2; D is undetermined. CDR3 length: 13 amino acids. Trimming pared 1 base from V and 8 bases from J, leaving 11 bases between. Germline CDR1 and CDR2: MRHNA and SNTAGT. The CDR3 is CASSDWLTGGYTF. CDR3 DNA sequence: TGTGCCAGCAGTGACTGGTTGACGGGAGGCTACACCTTC.

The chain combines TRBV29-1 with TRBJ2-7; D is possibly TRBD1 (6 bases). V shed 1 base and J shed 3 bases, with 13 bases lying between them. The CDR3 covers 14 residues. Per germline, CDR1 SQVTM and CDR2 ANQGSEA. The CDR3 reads CSVEGGQGLYEQYF. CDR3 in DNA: TGCAGCGTTGAAGGGGGGCAGGGCCTCTACGAGCAGTACTTC.

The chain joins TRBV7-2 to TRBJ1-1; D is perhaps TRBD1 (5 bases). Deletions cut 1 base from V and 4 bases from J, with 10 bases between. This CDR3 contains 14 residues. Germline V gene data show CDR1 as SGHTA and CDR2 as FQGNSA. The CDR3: CASSLEGGVTEAFF. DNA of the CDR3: TGTGCCAGCAGCTTAGAAGGAGGGGTCACTGAAGCTTTCTTT.